The 3 T cell receptor beta chains presented below share a single source sample, sequenced in a study of blood T cell repertoires in COVID-19 (TCRdb year 2020). Receptors were amplified or captured by the immunoSEQ multiplex PCR assay. Held by TCRdb, this immuneACCESS table contains in-frame sequences only and omits some clones. Under half of the omission traces to an unresolved V gene where checked; the cause of the rest is unknown. The sample includes hundreds of thousands of clones, with 75% to 85% observed a single time. The ten largest clonotypes hold 4.3% of the sample. Sequencing was carried out using PBMCs or T cells enriched from blood (not recorded which). The receptors stem from a man aged 25 to 40 with acute COVID-19.

This chain connects TRBV3-1 (or the pseudogene TRBV3-2) to TRBJ2-7, with a weak D call TRBD1 (6 bases). There are 13 residues in the CDR3. Germline CDR1 and CDR2: LGHDT and YNNKEL (reference sequence). Trimming stripped 3 bases from V and 6 bases from J, with 12 bases between. The CDR3 sequence is CASSQSTGFEQYF. The CDR3, as DNA: TGTGCCAGCAGCCAGAGCACAGGGTTCGAGCAGTACTTC.

This chain uses TRBV7-9 with TRBJ2-2, with 9 bases fitting TRBD1. Germline values: CDR1 SEHNR, CDR2 FQNEAQ (reference sequence). This CDR3 comprises 15 residues. V gave up 5 bases and J gave up 7 bases; unmatched junction bases: 8. CDR3 bases: TGTGCCAGCAGCGACCACAGGGGGCGCATCGGGGAGCTGTTTTTT. This codes for CASSDHRGRIGELFF.

This sequence joins TRBV13 and TRBJ2-1, with 9 bases matching TRBD2. The junction had 7 bases not matched to a gene; V was cut back by 4 bases and J by 3 bases. The CDR3 is 16 residues long. Germline V gene lookup returns CDR1 PRHDT and CDR2 FYEKMQ (reference sequence). CDR3 sequence: CASSSRWTSDYNEQFF. In DNA form, the CDR3 reads TGTGCCAGCAGCTCCCGGTGGACTAGCGACTACAATGAGCAGTTCTTC.